One sample yielded the 26 T cell receptor beta chains listed below, sequenced in a study of regulatory T cells in long-lasting Graves disease. Specified time point: newly diagnosed GD, antithyroid drugs for less than 3 months. RNA isolated from PBMCs was used to make the TCR library. Construction of TCR beta libraries relied on iRepertoire HTBI primers and on Arm-PCR targeting CDR3 regions. Each CDR3 protein gets one entry after TCRdb re-called the multiplex PCR reads with MiXCR. The repertoire holds fewer than 350,000 distinct CDR3 sequences, with approximately 20% as singletons. This material consisted of peripheral blood mononuclear cells (PBMCs), taken at new diagnosis, from a patient treated with antithyroid drugs. The origin of the receptors is a female donor with Graves disease.

Turning to this clonotype: The likely explanation is a read error, given a far larger clone one base away. The V and J genes are TRBV11-1 and TRBJ2-1, with 14 nucleotides matching TRBD2. Germline loops: CDR1 SGHAT, CDR2 FQDESV (reference sequence). The CDR3 is 16 residues long. Unmatched junction bases numbered 12, after V lost 4 bases and J lost 13 bases. In nucleotides, the CDR3 is TGTGCCAGCAGCTCCGGACTAGCGGGAGGAGGGGTGACCCAGTTCTTC. Protein sequence: CASSSGLAGGGVTQFF.

This clonotype was found many times. The chain couples TRBV12-3 or TRBV12-4 to TRBJ1-5, with unresolved D. V was cut by 3 bases and J by 10 bases, with 13 bases left in between. This CDR3 comprises 13 residues. The DNA for the CDR3 is TGTGCCAGCAGTTTGTGGGGAAACCAACCCCAGCATTTT. Residues: CASSLWGNQPQHF.

The genes are TRBV27 and TRBJ1-4; D is ambiguous. CDR3 size: 14 residues. Trimming left V 5 bases short and J 4 bases short, with 11 bases between. From germline, CDR1 is MNHEY and CDR2 SMNVEV (reference sequence). The DNA of the CDR3 is TGTGCCAGCAGTGTGGCAGGACTTAATGAAAAACTGTTTTTT. It codes for CASSVAGLNEKLFF. The full variable domain, completed using reference TRBV27 and TRBJ1-4, is EAQVTQNPRYLITVTGKKLTVTCSQNMNHEYMSWYRQDPGLGLRQIYYSMNVEVTDKGDVPEGYKVSRKEKRNFPLILESPSPNQTSLYFCASSVAGLNEKLFFGSGTQLSVL.

This clonotype was recorded at least ten times. V gene TRBV7-8 combines with J gene TRBJ2-1; D gene unclear. Germline V lookup: CDR1 SGHVS, CDR2 FQNEAQ. V dropped 1 base and J dropped 5 bases, with 15 bases sitting between them. The CDR3 is made up of 16 amino acids. As DNA, the CDR3 is TGTGCCAGCAGCTTAGGGGTCGGAACCCTTAACAATGAGCAGTTCTTC. Protein: CASSLGVGTLNNEQFF.

This clonotype was observed many times. The chain couples TRBV7-3 to TRBJ2-2; no definite D call. The CDR3 has 16 residues. Germline V gene data show CDR1 as SGHTA and CDR2 as FQGTGA. The ends were cut back, 5 bases at V and 4 bases at J, with 17 bases in the middle. The CDR3 protein is CASSPKGGRSTGELFF. The DNA for the CDR3 is TGTGCCAGCAGCCCGAAGGGTGGACGTAGCACCGGGGAGCTGTTTTTT.

This clonotype showed up many times. The genes are TRBV12-3 or TRBV12-4 and TRBJ2-3; D perhaps matches TRBD1 (5 bases). CDR3 length equals 16 residues. V lost 5 bases to trimming and J lost 2 bases, with 17 bases between them. In DNA form, the CDR3 reads TGTGCCAGCAGTCCCCGAGGTGGGGCAGTCACAGATACGCAGTATTTT. Amino acids: CASSPRGGAVTDTQYF.

Many counts were recorded for this clonotype. The V and J genes are TRBV28 and TRBJ1-6; D is possibly TRBD1 (5 bases). The V and J ends lost 0 bases and 9 bases respectively, with 6 bases between them. This CDR3 is built from 13 residues. Germline CDR1 reads MDHEN; CDR2 reads SYDVKM. The CDR3 nucleotides read TGTGCCAGCAGTTTATGGGGGGGTTCACCCCTCCACTTT. It encodes CASSLWGGSPLHF. Supplemented by reference TRBV28 and TRBJ1-6, the full variable domain reads DVKVTQSSRYLVKRTGEKVFLECVQDMDHENMFWYRQDPGLGLRLIYFSYDVKMKEKGDIPEGYSVSREKKERFSLILESASTNQTSMYLCASSLWGGSPLHFGNGTRLTVT.

This clonotype came up many times. The V gene is TRBV7-8, the J gene TRBJ2-5; 11 nucleotides line up with TRBD2. Germline assignment: CDR1 SGHVS and CDR2 FQNEAQ. The length of the CDR3 is 16 residues. J lost 5 bases, V lost 4 bases, and 9 bases had no gene match. The CDR3 sequence: CASSSLAGGRRETQYF. The CDR3, as DNA: TGTGCCAGCAGCTCATTAGCGGGAGGGCGTCGGGAGACCCAGTACTTC.

This clonotype was counted ten times or more. The gene calls are TRBV5-1 and TRBJ2-2; D gene uncertain. Germline loops: CDR1 SGHRS, CDR2 YFSETQ. This CDR3 has 14 amino acids. V was cut by 6 bases and J by 7 bases, with 16 bases left in between. Written as DNA, the CDR3 is TGCGCCAGCAACGAGCCTGGCGAGGTCGGGGAGCTGTTTTTT. It yields the protein CASNEPGEVGELFF. The full variable domain, rest sourced from reference TRBV5-1 and TRBJ2-2, is KAGVTQTPRYLIKTRGQQVTLSCSPISGHRSVSWYQQTPGQGLQFLFEYFSETQRNKGNFPGRFSGRQFSNSRSEMNVSTLELGDSALYLCASNEPGEVGELFFGEGSRLTVL.

V and J are TRBV9 and TRBJ2-2; D gene ambiguous. The CDR3 extends over 12 amino acids. Germline V gene sequence: CDR1 SGDLS, CDR2 YYNGEE. V was clipped by 4 bases and J by 7 bases, with 8 bases between them. The CDR3 loop reads CASSPRLGELFF. The CDR3 DNA sequence: TGTGCCAGCAGCCCCCGTCTCGGGGAGCTGTTTTTT.

In its sample, this clonotype was seen a few times. V gene TRBV5-6 combines with J gene TRBJ2-7; either TRBD1 or TRBD2 may supply D (5 bases each). CDR3 length: 15 residues. V gave up 3 bases and J gave up 2 bases, with 15 bases separating them. The germline V gene encodes CDR1 SGHDT and CDR2 YYEEEE. The DNA for the CDR3 is TGTGCCAGCAGCTCGTACGGGACCCAACCCTACGAGCAGTACTTC. This sequence encodes CASSSYGTQPYEQYF.

For this clonotype: The conserved phenylalanine or tryptophan is not found at the CDR3 terminus, so this likely reflects a read error. The J gene is TRBJ2-2, the V gene TRBV5-1; TRBD2 agrees at 8 bases. CDR3 size: 16 residues. The germline V gene has CDR1 SGHRS and CDR2 YFSETQ. The CDR3 DNA follows: TGCGCCAGCAGCCTGGCGGGGGGCGATCCGCCCGGTGAGCTGTTTTAT. Amino acids: CASSLAGGDPPGELFY.

This clonotype was seen ten or more times. The V call is TRBV2, the J call TRBJ2-3; 9 bases align to TRBD2. CDR1 and CDR2 from the germline V gene are SNHLY and FYNNEI. Trimming took 6 bases from V and 1 from J; bases not matched to a gene: 2. The CDR3 length is 14 residues. This chain's CDR3 is CASRLAGGTDTQYF. CDR3 bases: TGTGCCAGCAGACTAGCGGGTGGCACAGATACGCAGTATTTT.

This clonotype appeared many times. The chain has TRBV30 and TRBJ2-1; D gene uncertain. The V gene's germline CDR1 is GTSNPN and CDR2 SVGIG (reference sequence). The CDR3 extends over 10 amino acids. Trimming left V 2 bases short and J 10 bases short, with 6 bases between. The CDR3 coding sequence is TGTGCCTGGAGTTCGCCGGAGCAGTTCTTC. Protein sequence: CAWSSPEQFF.

At least ten counts were recorded for this clonotype. The V gene is TRBV12-3 or TRBV12-4, the J gene TRBJ2-7, with TRBD2 matching 13 bases. Trimming took 5 bases from V and 5 from J; bases not matched to a gene: 6. The CDR3 extends over 15 amino acids. The CDR3 reads CASSRRGLAGDEQYF. As DNA, the CDR3 is TGTGCCAGCAGTAGACGAGGACTAGCGGGAGACGAGCAGTACTTC.

Many counts were recorded for this clonotype. This chain links TRBV24-1 with TRBJ1-2; D not certain. The germline V gene encodes CDR1 KGHDR and CDR2 SFDVKD. The CDR3 consists of 18 residues. V was clipped by 5 bases and J by 2 bases, with 23 bases between them. This chain's CDR3 is CATSGPGSNREANYGYTF. The CDR3 bases are TGTGCCACCAGTGGCCCTGGGTCAAACAGAGAGGCAAACTATGGCTACACCTTC.

The chain joins TRBV4-1 to TRBJ2-7, with 7 bases matching TRBD1. J lost 2 bases, V lost 0 bases, and 7 bases had no gene match. The CDR3 consists of 16 residues. CDR1 MGHRA and CDR2 YSYEKL come from the germline V gene. In nucleotides, the CDR3 is TGCGCCAGCAGCCAAGAAACAGGACAGGAGACCTACGAGCAGTACTTC. Its protein is CASSQETGQETYEQYF.

Worth noting for this clonotype: Just one base apart from a much larger clone, this may be a read error. The final CDR3 position lacks the conserved phenylalanine or tryptophan, pointing to a likely read error. This chain connects TRBV7-3 to TRBJ2-6; no clear D. CDR1 is SGHTA and CDR2 is FQGTGA in the germline V gene. The V and J ends lost 1 base and 0 bases respectively, with 7 bases between them. The CDR3 is made up of 16 amino acids. This CDR3 is CASSLNPSSGANVLTL. CDR3 DNA sequence: TGTGCCAGCAGCTTAAATCCGAGCTCTGGGGCCAACGTCCTGACTCTC.

This clonotype was found a few times. The rearrangement links TRBV5-1 to TRBJ2-1; perhaps TRBD1 as D (6 bases). This CDR3 contains 12 residues. V shed 5 bases and J shed 13 bases, with 16 bases lying between them. CDR1 is SGHRS and CDR2 is YFSETQ in the germline V gene. The CDR3 loop is CASSQDQGYQFF. The DNA of the CDR3 is TGCGCCAGCAGTCAGGACCAGGGGTACCAGTTCTTC. Based on the CDR3 plus reference TRBV5-1 and TRBJ2-1, the full variable domain is KAGVTQTPRYLIKTRGQQVTLSCSPISGHRSVSWYQQTPGQGLQFLFEYFSETQRNKGNFPGRFSGRQFSNSRSEMNVSTLELGDSALYLCASSQDQGYQFFGPGTRLTVL.

A word on this clonotype: A far larger clone lies a single base away; this is likely a read error. This chain connects TRBV6-2 or TRBV6-3 to TRBJ2-1; TRBD1 might be the D (5 bases). The CDR3 consists of 13 residues. With 7 bases removed from V and 13 bases from J, the gap between germline ends came to 20 bases. Germline loops: CDR1 MNHEY, CDR2 SVGEGT. The DNA of the CDR3 is TGTGCCAGCAAGGCAGGGTGGATGGAGACCCAGTTCTTC. Translation gives CASKAGWMETQFF.

The chain joins TRBV29-1 to TRBJ1-1; no reliable D call. CDR3 length equals 12 residues. Trimming took off 7 bases at V and 4 bases at J, with 13 bases between the two ends. CDR1 SQVTM and CDR2 ANQGSEA come from the germline V gene. CDR3 region: CSAGPGGTEAFF. CDR3 in DNA: TGCAGCGCTGGCCCGGGTGGCACTGAAGCTTTCTTT. Based on the CDR3 plus reference TRBV29-1 and TRBJ1-1, the full variable domain is SAVISQKPSRDICQRGTSLTIQCQVDSQVTMMFWYRQQPGQSLTLIATANQGSEATYESGFVIDKFPISRPNLTFSTLTVSNMSPEDSSIYLCSAGPGGTEAFFGQGTRLTVV.

In this sample, this clonotype turned up many times. The rearrangement links TRBV25-1 to TRBJ2-5; TRBD2 might be the D (6 bases). The CDR3 runs to 15 residues. Germline CDR1 reads MGHDK; CDR2 reads SYGVNS. Trimming removed 6 bases from V and 5 bases from J, with 19 bases in between. The CDR3 protein is CASRPGRRGWETQYF. The DNA of the CDR3 is TGTGCCAGCAGGCCAGGTCGTCGGGGGTGGGAGACCCAGTACTTC.

This clonotype has only a few counts. The V gene is TRBV6-1, the J gene TRBJ2-4; 9 bases match TRBD1. The CDR3 consists of 14 residues. CDR1 and CDR2 from the germline V gene are MNHNS and SASEGT. Germline trimming cut 4 bases from V and 8 bases from J; bases unmatched to any gene: 6. CDR3 coding DNA: TGTGCCAGCAGTGGGACAGGGGAGTTCGACATTCAGTACTTC. Protein sequence: CASSGTGEFDIQYF.

This clonotype has ten or more counts. The chain has TRBV11-3 and TRBJ2-1; 7 positions agree with TRBD2. CDR1 and CDR2 from the germline V gene are SGHNT and YENEEA. V trimming: 6 bases; J trimming: 2 bases; junction bases outside the gene matches: 10. The CDR3 extends over 16 amino acids. The CDR3 nucleotides are TGTGCCAGCAGTCACACGGGGGGAGACACCTACAATGAGCAGTTCTTC. It yields the protein CASSHTGGDTYNEQFF.

This clonotype was counted at least ten times. The CDR3 DNA reads TGTGCCTCCCAGGGCTCCAATCAGCCCCAGCATTTT. Protein sequence: CASQGSNQPQHF. The gene calls are TRBV19 and TRBJ1-5, with D possibly being TRBD1 (5 bases). Germline lookup yields CDR1 LNHDA and CDR2 SQIVND (reference sequence). The V gene lost 11 bases and the J gene lost 3 bases, with 11 bases spanning the gap. The CDR3 loop spans 12 amino acids. Together with reference TRBV19 and TRBJ1-5, the CDR3 gives the full variable domain: DGGITQSPKYLFRKEGQNVTLSCEQNLNHDAMYWYRQDPGQGLRLIYYSQIVNDFQKGDIAEGYSVSREKKESFPLTVTSAQKNPTAFYLCASQGSNQPQHFGDGTRLSIL.

This chain uses TRBV3-1 with TRBJ1-1, with a weak D call TRBD1 (5 bases). The CDR3 runs to 14 residues. Germline V gives CDR1 LGHDT, CDR2 YNNKEL (reference sequence). V lost 4 bases to trimming and J lost 11 bases, with 20 bases between them. This CDR3 reads CASSLALGGARAFF. Here the CDR3 DNA reads TGTGCCAGCAGCCTAGCCTTGGGAGGGGCGAGGGCTTTCTTT.